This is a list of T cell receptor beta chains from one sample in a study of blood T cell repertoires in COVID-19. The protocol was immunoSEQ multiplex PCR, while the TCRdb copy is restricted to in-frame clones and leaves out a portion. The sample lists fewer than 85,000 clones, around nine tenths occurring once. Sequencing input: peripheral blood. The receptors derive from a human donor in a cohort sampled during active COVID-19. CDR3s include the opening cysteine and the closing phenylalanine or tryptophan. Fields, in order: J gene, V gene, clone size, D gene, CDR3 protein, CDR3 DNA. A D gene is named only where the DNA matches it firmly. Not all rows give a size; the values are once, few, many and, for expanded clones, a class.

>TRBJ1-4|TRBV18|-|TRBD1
CASSLTGTGDNEKLFF
TGTGCCAGCTCATTGACCGGGACAGGGGATAATGAAAAACTGTTTTTT
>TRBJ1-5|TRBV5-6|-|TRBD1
CASSPGQYSNQPQHF
TGTGCCAGCAGCCCGGGACAGTATAGCAATCAGCCCCAGCATTTT
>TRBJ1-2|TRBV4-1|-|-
CASSQVPGAYGYTF
TGCGCCAGCAGCCAGGTTCCAGGGGCCTATGGCTACACCTTC
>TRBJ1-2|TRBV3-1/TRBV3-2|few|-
CASSHHRARGYTF
TGTGCCAGCAGCCACCACAGGGCTAGGGGCTACACCTTC
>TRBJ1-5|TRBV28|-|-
CASSYTGPQHF
TGTGCCAGCAGCTATACCGGGCCCCAGCATTTT
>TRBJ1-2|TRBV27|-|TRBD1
CASSPGTALGYTF
TGTGCCAGCAGTCCTGGGACAGCCTTGGGCTACACCTTC
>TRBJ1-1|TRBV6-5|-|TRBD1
CASTDRGFGGTEAFF
TGTGCCAGTACGGACAGGGGATTTGGGGGCACTGAAGCTTTCTTT
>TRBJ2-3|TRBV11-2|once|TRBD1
CASSSPNGDRLRHTQYF
TGTGCCAGCAGCTCACCCAACGGGGACAGGTTAAGACATACGCAGTATTTT
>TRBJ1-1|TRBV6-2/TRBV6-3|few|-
CASSQQENTEAFF
TGTGCCAGCAGTCAACAGGAGAACACTGAAGCTTTCTTT
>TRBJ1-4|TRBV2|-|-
CASSPMNSEKLFF
TGTGCCAGCAGCCCCATGAACAGCGAAAAACTGTTTTTT
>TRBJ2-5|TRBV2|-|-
CASSEGSTVETQYF
TGTGCCAGCAGTGAAGGGAGTACGGTGGAGACCCAGTACTTC
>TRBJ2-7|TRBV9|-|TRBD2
CASSSLGGGQYEQYF
TGTGCCAGCAGCTCCTTGGGCGGGGGGCAATACGAGCAGTACTTC
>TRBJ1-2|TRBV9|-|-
CASSVDEGENYGYTF
TGTGCCAGCAGCGTAGACGAGGGTGAGAACTATGGCTACACCTTC